The next 28 T cell receptor beta chains were all read from a single sample in a study of blood T cell repertoires in COVID-19. Some clones are missing from TCRdb's copy, which holds only in-frame ones; the method was immunoSEQ multiplex PCR. The sample shows about 80,000 clones, roughly 89% of them seen only once. The sequencing sample was made of peripheral blood. The source of these receptors is a woman older than 75 with active or convalescent COVID-19.

On this clone: The junction shows a germline mismatch at one end, possibly a read error. The CDR3 region has the DNA TGTGCCACCAGCAGAGTCCGGGGAGCTTATGGCTACGCCTTC. This codes for CATSRVRGAYGYAF. The chain links TRBV15 to TRBJ1-2; D gene ambiguous. CDR3 length: 14 residues. Germline-derived CDR1 and CDR2 are LNHNV and YYDKDF (reference sequence).

The chain employs TRBV4-1 and TRBJ1-4, with D unresolved. Germline CDR1 MGHRA, CDR2 YSYEKL. The CDR3 extends over 16 amino acids. The germline V and J ends were trimmed by 2 bases and 4 bases, with 14 bases remaining between them. CDR3 nucleotides: TGCGCCAGCAGCCAACCCCGCGGGCGGCGTAATGAAAAACTGTTTTTT. This codes for CASSQPRGRRNEKLFF.

V gene TRBV28 combines with J gene TRBJ1-1; no clear D. Looked up from germline, CDR1 is MDHEN and CDR2 is SYDVKM. V was cut by 6 bases and J by 6 bases, with 23 bases left in between. This CDR3 comprises 16 residues. CDR3 in DNA: TGTGCCAGCAGCTTTACTTTACGTCGGGGTAGGGCTGAAGCTTTCTTT. Amino acid sequence: CASSFTLRRGRAEAFF. Using reference TRBV28 and TRBJ1-1 for the parts outside the CDR3, the full variable domain is DVKVTQSSRYLVKRTGEKVFLECVQDMDHENMFWYRQDPGLGLRLIYFSYDVKMKEKGDIPEGYSVSREKKERFSLILESASTNQTSMYLCASSFTLRRGRAEAFFGQGTRLTVV.

The chain has TRBV29-1 and TRBJ2-3, with D possibly being TRBD1 (5 bases). The CDR3 has 14 amino acids. The germline V gene has CDR1 SQVTM and CDR2 ANQGSEA. Trimming removed 2 bases at V and 4 bases at J, with 13 bases between. As DNA, the CDR3 is TGCAGCGTTGAAATTGGCAGGGCGGCAGATACGCAGTATTTT. This gives the protein CSVEIGRAADTQYF.

The V and J genes are TRBV14 and TRBJ2-2; D is unresolved. V gave up 4 bases and J gave up 4 bases, with 7 bases separating them. Looked up from germline, CDR1 is SGHDN and CDR2 is FVKESK. This CDR3 spans 13 amino acids. The CDR3 nucleotides read TGTGCCAGCAGCCCACTCCCCACCGGGGAGCTGTTTTTT. Its translation is CASSPLPTGELFF.

The chain is built from TRBV15 and TRBJ1-4, with 7 bases that match TRBD1. J gave up 4 bases and V 5 bases, and 7 bases lay outside the gene matches. Germline lookup yields CDR1 LNHNV and CDR2 YYDKDF (reference sequence). This CDR3 is built from 15 residues. CDR3 amino acids: CATSPRDRVNEKLFF. In DNA form, the CDR3 reads TGTGCCACCAGCCCCCGGGACAGAGTTAATGAAAAACTGTTTTTT.

The chain is built from TRBV6-5 and TRBJ2-3; D is unresolved. Germline values: CDR1 MNHEY, CDR2 SVGAGI. V was trimmed by 5 bases and J by 4 bases, leaving 4 bases between them. This CDR3 spans 11 amino acids. The DNA of the CDR3 is TGTGCCAGCAGTAGCGCAGATACGCAGTATTTT. It encodes CASSSADTQYF.

The chain combines TRBV5-1 with TRBJ2-7; 8 bases map to TRBD1. The CDR3 is 18 residues long. Germline values: CDR1 SGHRS, CDR2 YFSETQ. V was clipped by 0 bases and J by 5 bases; unmatched bases: 16. The CDR3 nucleotides are TGCGCCAGCAGCTTGGTGGCAGGGGGCGCGGTCGAAATGCACGAGCAGTACTTC. It is translated as CASSLVAGGAVEMHEQYF.

The V gene is TRBV11-2, the J gene TRBJ2-3; D possibly corresponds to TRBD2 (6 bases). Trimming took 3 bases from V and 1 from J, leaving 11 bases between them. Germline V CDR1 and CDR2: SGHAT, FQNNGV. CDR3 size: 15 residues. The CDR3, as DNA: TGTGCCAGCAGCTTGTTTTTAGCGGGCACAGATACGCAGTATTTT. Encoded protein: CASSLFLAGTDTQYF. The variable domain in full, with the rest retrieved from reference TRBV11-2 and TRBJ2-3, is EAGVAQSPRYKIIEKRQSVAFWCNPISGHATLYWYQQILGQGPKLLIQFQNNGVVDDSQLPKDRFSAERLKGVDSTLKIQPAKLEDSAVYLCASSLFLAGTDTQYFGPGTRLTVL.

This sequence joins TRBV7-2 and TRBJ2-6, with TRBD2 as a possible D gene (6 bases). CDR1 is SGHTA, CDR2 FQGNSA, per germline. The CDR3 is 15 residues long. The V gene lost 3 bases and the J gene lost 0 bases, with 6 bases spanning the gap. The CDR3: CASSFGGSGANVLTF. The CDR3 DNA reads as TGTGCCAGCAGCTTCGGGGGCTCTGGGGCCAACGTCCTGACTTTC.

V usage is TRBV5-1 and J usage is TRBJ2-1, with 7 positions matching TRBD2. V trimming: 0 bases; J trimming: 2 bases; junction bases outside the gene matches: 5. Germline V gives CDR1 SGHRS, CDR2 YFSETQ. This CDR3 is built from 16 residues. The CDR3 nucleotides are TGCGCCAGCAGCTTGGAACCCAGCGGGGCCTACAATGAGCAGTTCTTC. This sequence encodes CASSLEPSGAYNEQFF.

The V gene is TRBV3-1 (or the pseudogene TRBV3-2), the J gene TRBJ1-5, with 7 bases identical to TRBD1. V trimming: 2 bases; J trimming: 2 bases; junction bases outside the gene matches: 3. This CDR3 has 15 amino acids. CDR1 is LGHDT, CDR2 YNNKEL, per germline (reference sequence). Here the CDR3 reads CASSQTGDRNQPQHF. CDR3 nucleotide sequence: TGTGCCAGCAGCCAAACAGGGGATCGCAATCAGCCCCAGCATTTT.

The chain is built from TRBV19 and TRBJ1-5, with D possibly matching TRBD1 (5 bases). Germline lookup yields CDR1 LNHDA and CDR2 SQIVND (reference sequence). Deletions cut 6 bases from V and 0 bases from J, with 18 bases between. The CDR3 consists of 17 residues. The CDR3 region has the DNA TGTGCCAGTAGCAGAGACCGGACACGAAATAGCAATCAGCCCCAGCATTTT. This sequence encodes CASSRDRTRNSNQPQHF.

A single count supports this clone. The V and J genes are TRBV6-2 or TRBV6-3 and TRBJ2-2; TRBD2 agrees at 9 bases. V lost 5 bases, J lost 3 bases, and 4 bases stayed unmatched. CDR1 is MNHEY and CDR2 is SVGEGT in the germline V gene. The CDR3 has 15 residues. DNA of the CDR3: TGTGCCAGCAGTAGGACTAGCGCATACACCGGGGAGCTGTTTTTT. Amino acid sequence: CASSRTSAYTGELFF.

The chain links TRBV5-6 to TRBJ2-2; D possibly corresponds to TRBD1 (6 bases). V was clipped by 5 bases and J by 1 base, with 9 bases between them. The CDR3 runs 14 residues. CDR1 is SGHDT, CDR2 YYEEEE, per germline. CDR3 in amino acids: CASRSDRNTGELFF. CDR3 nucleotide sequence: TGTGCCAGCAGATCGGACAGGAACACCGGGGAGCTGTTTTTT.

This chain links TRBV27 with TRBJ2-7; perhaps TRBD1 as D (5 bases). V was pared by 3 bases and J by 2 bases, with 8 bases between. This CDR3 has 13 amino acids. Per germline, CDR1 MNHEY and CDR2 SMNVEV (reference sequence). CDR3 protein: CASSLQGTYEQYF. In nucleotides, the CDR3 is TGTGCCAGCAGTTTGCAGGGAACCTACGAGCAGTACTTC.

The chain is built from TRBV5-6 and TRBJ1-2; no firm D call. This CDR3 has 14 amino acids. CDR1 and CDR2 (germline): SGHDT, YYEEEE. V lost 0 bases and J 2 bases, leaving 8 bases between the germline ends. As DNA, the CDR3 is TGTGCCAGCAGCTTGGCGAGGCGGAACTATGGCTACACCTTC. Its translation is CASSLARRNYGYTF.

The genes are TRBV10-3 and TRBJ2-5, with a tentative D call TRBD1 (7 bases). The CDR3 is made up of 16 amino acids. Trimming took off 0 bases at V and 5 bases at J, with 16 bases between the two ends. Germline CDR1 and CDR2: ENHRY and SYGVKD. CDR3 in amino acids: CAISESIGSGGETQYF. CDR3 sequence (DNA): TGTGCCATCAGTGAGTCGATAGGCTCAGGGGGGGAGACCCAGTACTTC.

The rearrangement joins TRBV10-3 to TRBJ2-3, with TRBD2 identical over 7 bases. CDR3 length: 16 amino acids. Germline trimming cut 3 bases from V and 0 bases from J; bases unmatched to any gene: 6. Germline V gene sequence: CDR1 ENHRY, CDR2 SYGVKD. CDR3 region: CAISELGGGSTDTQYF. In DNA form, the CDR3 reads TGTGCCATCAGTGAACTGGGGGGGGGTAGCACAGATACGCAGTATTTT.

The CDR3 DNA sequence: TGTGCCAGTAGTTGGAGCGGGTACAATGAGCAGTTCTTC. It yields the protein CASSWSGYNEQFF. This chain joins TRBV19 and TRBJ2-1; tentatively, D is TRBD2 (6 bases). V lost 5 bases, J lost 4 bases, and 9 bases lay in between. Germline values: CDR1 LNHDA, CDR2 SQIVND (reference sequence). CDR3 length: 13 residues.

The gene calls are TRBV7-6 and TRBJ1-1; D perhaps matches TRBD1 (6 bases). Germline CDR1 reads SGHVS; CDR2 reads FNYEAQ. V lost 5 bases to trimming and J lost 6 bases, with 13 bases between them. The CDR3 is 13 amino acids. The CDR3 region is CASSQVPGAEAFF. The CDR3 coding sequence is TGTGCCAGCAGCCAGGTACCAGGGGCTGAAGCTTTCTTT.

CDR3 loop: CATLEHLEGETQYF. The CDR3 bases are TGTGCCACCTTGGAACACCTCGAGGGAGAGACCCAGTACTTC. The V and J genes are TRBV18 and TRBJ2-5, with D perhaps TRBD2 (5 bases). V was clipped by 10 bases and J by 4 bases, with 19 bases between them. The germline gives CDR1 KGHSH, CDR2 LQKENI. The length of the CDR3 is 14 residues.

This chain uses TRBV24-1 with TRBJ2-7; D is unclear. The V and J ends lost 7 bases and 7 bases respectively, with 13 bases between them. Per germline, CDR1 KGHDR and CDR2 SFDVKD. This CDR3 has 12 amino acids. DNA for the CDR3: TGTGCCACCAGCGACTCGGTTTATGAGCAGTACTTC. It specifies CATSDSVYEQYF.

Notes on this clone: Other DNA sequences from this sample encode an identical CDR3 as well. The chain carries TRBV28 and TRBJ1-5; 10 bases fit TRBD1. After removal of 5 bases from V and 4 bases from J, the junction contained 5 bases not matched to a gene. The length of the CDR3 is 15 residues. Germline values: CDR1 MDHEN, CDR2 SYDVKM. The CDR3 sequence is CASSPTGGKNQPQHF. CDR3 in DNA: TGTGCCAGCAGTCCGACAGGGGGCAAGAATCAGCCCCAGCATTTT.

This clone was detected once. The V call is TRBV5-4, the J call TRBJ2-5; 9 nucleotides agree with TRBD2. CDR3 length: 19 residues. Germline CDR1 reads SGHNT; CDR2 reads YYREEE (reference sequence). V trimming: 4 bases; J trimming: 4 bases; junction bases outside the gene matches: 20. The CDR3 bases are TGTGCCAGCAGCCCTGGTGGCAGGGCCTTAGCGGGAGCGGGAGAGACCCAGTACTTC. Amino acids: CASSPGGRALAGAGETQYF.

This clone was detected only once. This chain's CDR3 is CASSLETGAGGHEQYF. CDR3 DNA: TGTGCCAGCAGCCTAGAGACAGGGGCCGGGGGGCACGAGCAGTACTTC. The chain employs TRBV7-2 and TRBJ2-7, with D possibly matching TRBD1 (8 bases). V gave up 5 bases and J gave up 5 bases, with 22 bases separating them. The CDR3 spans 16 residues. Per the germline V gene, CDR1 is SGHTA and CDR2 is FQGNSA. Combining the CDR3 with reference TRBV7-2 and TRBJ2-7 gives the whole variable domain GAGVSQSPSNKVTEKGKDVELRCDPISGHTALYWYRQSLGQGLEFLIYFQGNSAPDKSGLPSDRFSAERTGGSVSTLTIQRTQQEDSAVYLCASSLETGAGGHEQYFGPGTRLTVT.

V usage is TRBV7-8 and J usage is TRBJ1-3; 7 nucleotides line up with TRBD1. J was trimmed by 2 bases and V by 5 bases; bases with no gene match: 6. The length of the CDR3 is 15 residues. In germline, CDR1 is SGHVS, CDR2 FQNEAQ. Here the CDR3 reads CASSPDRYPGNTIYF. CDR3 nucleotides: TGTGCCAGCAGCCCGGACAGGTACCCTGGAAACACCATATATTTT.

J is TRBJ2-2 and V is TRBV7-2; 9 positions match TRBD2. Germline V CDR1 and CDR2: SGHTA, FQGNSA. V shed 5 bases and J 3 bases; nucleotides not matched to a gene: 7. The CDR3 runs 16 residues. The CDR3 nucleotides are TGTGCCAGCAGCAAAGAGGGGACTAGCTACACCGGGGAGCTGTTTTTT. It encodes CASSKEGTSYTGELFF.